This T cell receptor (beta chain) was obtained from a study of T cells after yellow fever vaccination. From the 5' RACE reads, TCRdb called clonotypes with MiXCR, one entry per CDR3 protein. The sample yields under 200,000 distinct CDR3 sequences, 5.5% to 7.5% seen once. Germline CDR1 DFQATT, CDR2 SNEGSKA (reference sequence). The CDR3 is 18 residues long. V lost 0 bases to trimming and J lost 0 bases; unmatched junction nucleotides: 10. This clonotype was observed a few times. The rearrangement links TRBV20-1 to TRBJ1-5; 8 nucleotides agree with TRBD1. The sequenced sample was CD4+ T cells sorted from PBMCs, obtained around 5 days after the first yellow fever vaccination. The origin of this receptor is a young man who received the YFV17D yellow fever vaccine. The CDR3 DNA sequence: TGCAGTGCTAGAGATCATAGCAGGGGGCATCCTAGCAATCAGCCCCAGCATTTT. Its protein product is CSARDHSRGHPSNQPQHF.